The clone carrying this TCR beta chain was counted ten times or more. Its specificity is not known. The CDR3 has 14 residues. CDR1 and CDR2 (germline): SQVTM, ANQGSEA. Losses at the gene ends were 6 bases for V and 6 bases for J; bases not matched to a gene: 9. This sample is part of a study of Graves' ophthalmopathy and Graves' hyperthyroidism. General observations from the study: As the model predicted ophthalmopathy progression, it achieved a sensitivity of around 71% and a specificity of around 72%. Sensitivity reached just under 90% and specificity over 65% for a 13-signature model separating ophthalmopathy from stable hyperthyroidism.

The authors amplified TCR beta CDR3 regions, and they did so from RNA transcripts for repertoire sequencing. First-round RT-PCR employed HTBI primers, with a second-round multiplex PCR after it. A single record per CDR3 protein comes from TCRdb applying MiXCR to the multiplex PCR reads. The sample has roughly 1.1 million distinct CDR3 sequences, less than 45% seen once; the top ten hold around 10%. Each hyperthyroidism patient was newly diagnosed, with under 2 months' duration, and aged 18 to 65. The receptor comes from an adult man with Graves' hyperthyroidism. The chain carries TRBV29-1 and TRBJ2-2; 8 bases fit TRBD1. The sequencing sample was made of peripheral blood or thyroid tissue (not recorded which). The DNA of the CDR3 is TGCAGCGTGCCGGACAGGGTCGGGTCCGGGGAGCTGTTTTTT. Residues: CSVPDRVGSGELFF.